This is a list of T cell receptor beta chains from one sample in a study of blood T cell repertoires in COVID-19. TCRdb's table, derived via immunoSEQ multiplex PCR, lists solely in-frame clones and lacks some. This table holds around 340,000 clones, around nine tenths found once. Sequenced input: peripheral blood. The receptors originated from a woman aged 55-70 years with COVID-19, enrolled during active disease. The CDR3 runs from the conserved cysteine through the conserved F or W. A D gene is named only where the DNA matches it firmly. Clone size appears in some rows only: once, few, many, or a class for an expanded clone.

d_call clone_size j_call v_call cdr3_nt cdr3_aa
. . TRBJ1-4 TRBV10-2 TGCGCCAGCAGTGGCTCAGGGGAGTTGAATCTGTTTTTT CASSGSGELNLFF
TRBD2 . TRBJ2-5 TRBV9 TGTGCCAGCAGCCCTTATGCGGGGGGGCCGGATGGAAAGACCCAGTACTTC CASSPYAGGPDGKTQYF
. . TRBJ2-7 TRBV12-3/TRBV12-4 TGTGCCAGCTCACGAGACGGGACCTACGAGCAGTACTTC CASSRDGTYEQYF
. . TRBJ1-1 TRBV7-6 TGTGCCAGCAGCTCTTTACAGGGTGCTGAAGCTTTCTTT CASSSLQGAEAFF
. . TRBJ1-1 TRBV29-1 TGCAGCGTTGAGACGGGACAGAACACTGAAGCTTTCTTT CSVETGQNTEAFF
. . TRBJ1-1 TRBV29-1 TGCAGCGTTGAGGATCCGGGGTCCACTGAAGCTTTCTTT CSVEDPGSTEAFF
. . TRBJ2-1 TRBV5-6 TGTGCCAGCAGCTTGTATGACGGGGGTTACAATGAGCAGTTCTTC CASSLYDGGYNEQFF
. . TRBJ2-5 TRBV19 TGTGCCAGTAGTAATAGCGAAGTAGAGACCCAGTACTTC CASSNSEVETQYF
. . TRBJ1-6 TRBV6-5 TGTGCCAGCAGATCCCAGGGGATGGGTTCACCCCTCCACTTT CASRSQGMGSPLHF
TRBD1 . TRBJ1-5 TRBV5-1 TGCGCCAGCAGCTTGGCGGGACAGGGTGGTGGTCAGCCCCAGCATTTT CASSLAGQGGGQPQHF
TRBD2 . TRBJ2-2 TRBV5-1 TGCGCCAGCAGCTTGAGACTAGCCGACACCGGGGAGCTGTTTTTT CASSLRLADTGELFF
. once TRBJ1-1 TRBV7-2 TGTGCCAGCAGCTTACTTAACGCGAGGAACACTGAAGCTTTCTTT CASSLLNARNTEAFF
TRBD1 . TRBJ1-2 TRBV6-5 TGTGCCAGCAGTTCCGGGACAGGCTACTATGGCTACACCTTC CASSSGTGYYGYTF
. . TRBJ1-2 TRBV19 TGTGCCAGTACTCCGCGCGGAGAGCCTTGGGGCTACACCTTC CASTPRGEPWGYTF
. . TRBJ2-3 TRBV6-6 TGTGCCAGCAGTCCCCGTGGTAGCGCGGATACGCAGTATTTT CASSPRGSADTQYF